Listed below are T cell receptor beta chains from one sample, sequenced in a study of response to subunit inactivated influenza vaccine. TCRdb called the RT-PCR reads again in MiXCR, with one record for every CDR3 protein. Found here are about 780,000 distinct CDR3 sequences, less than 20% of them singletons; the top ten hold roughly a tenth. Sequences were derived from PBMCs from blood, sampled 5 days after vaccination. The receptors shown here come from a man in his forties or fifties who received an inactivated influenza vaccine. CDR3s include the opening cysteine and the closing phenylalanine or tryptophan. The order of the fields is V gene, J gene, CDR3 protein.

>TRBV20-1|TRBJ2-1
CSVPKTLAGGPGEQFF
>TRBV28|TRBJ2-5
CASRSFGSRVGETQYF
>TRBV5-1|TRBJ2-2
CASSLGQGARERTGELFF
>TRBV7-2|TRBJ2-2
CASSLDSGDARELFF
>TRBV12-3/TRBV12-4|TRBJ1-1
CASSLVQGGDGAFF
>TRBV20-1|TRBJ2-5
CSARDLGQGKETQYF
>TRBV20-1|TRBJ2-5
CSARDLVTGPLVETQYF
>TRBV20-1|TRBJ2-5
CSARSLQETQYF
>TRBV7-9|TRBJ2-1
CASGSWRGDNEQFF
>TRBV29-1|TRBJ1-1
CSSYTLGEAFF
>TRBV5-6|TRBJ2-7
CASSLRRERNEQYF
>TRBV20-1|TRBJ1-4
CSATGGRTNEKLFF
>TRBV2|TRBJ2-3
CASSAVRLTDTQYF
>TRBV12-3/TRBV12-4|TRBJ2-1
CASSFGGRVYNEQFF
>TRBV7-6|TRBJ2-5
CASSLARYTLQETQYF
>TRBV12-3/TRBV12-4|TRBJ1-5
CASSSHQGGQPQHF
>TRBV29-1|TRBJ2-1
CSVLGQGSEQFF
>TRBV7-2|TRBJ2-1
CASSLAQGQGPHEQFF
>TRBV12-3/TRBV12-4|TRBJ2-7
CASSRHGTGAYEQYF
>TRBV4-3|TRBJ1-1
CASSQLRTSNTEAFF
>TRBV7-2|TRBJ2-3
CASSLASASGRIDTQYF
>TRBV7-9|TRBJ2-7
CASSDISGGAYEQYF
>TRBV28|TRBJ1-4
CASRAGTFVEKLFF
>TRBV20-1|TRBJ1-5
CSARDGTNPNQPQHF
>TRBV20-1|TRBJ2-2
CSARDAGLANTGELFF
>TRBV5-1|TRBJ2-1
CASSQPGLAGYSNYNEQFF
>TRBV6-1|TRBJ2-2
CATSEEGMGYTGELFF
>TRBV6-5|TRBJ2-4
CASSYGTSGNIQYF
>TRBV20-1|TRBJ2-3
CSASSLAGGIDTQYF
>TRBV12-3/TRBV12-4|TRBJ1-4
CASSLGFEKLFF
>TRBV5-1|TRBJ1-1
CASSSDRGRTEAFF
>TRBV7-9|TRBJ2-5
CASSFLSEGETQYF
>TRBV20-1|TRBJ2-3
CSARLLGTSGTDTQYF
>TRBV27|TRBJ2-3
CASSLSGGVPTDTQYF
>TRBV28|TRBJ2-1
CASSLLFSLRDRDRSNEQFF
>TRBV20-1|TRBJ2-3
CSARDPLAGARSTDTQYF
>TRBV18|TRBJ2-1
CASSQFGGRYNEQFF
>TRBV12-3/TRBV12-4|TRBJ1-1
CASSQQGTTEAFF
>TRBV29-1|TRBJ2-7
CSPVYEQYF
>TRBV12-3/TRBV12-4|TRBJ2-7
CASSLYDRRGYEQYF
>TRBV2|TRBJ2-1
CATIPAGGPSYNEQFF
>TRBV4-2|TRBJ2-1
CASSQEGAYNEQFF
>TRBV10-3|TRBJ2-2
CAISESSGKNTGELFF
>TRBV20-1|TRBJ2-1
CSAEGVRGEQFF
>TRBV7-9|TRBJ2-1
CASSPRGLAGGPSEQFF
>TRBV4-2|TRBJ2-2
CASSQDHITGELFF
>TRBV12-3/TRBV12-4|TRBJ2-5
CASRPPQDPKETQYF
>TRBV12-3/TRBV12-4|TRBJ2-4
CASSFFVEIAKNIQYF
>TRBV7-2|TRBJ2-7
CASSSGVPEQYF